Below are 30 T cell receptor beta chains sequenced from a single sample in a study of T cells in localized non-small cell lung cancer. This table comes from immunoSEQ multiplex PCR, and its TCRdb copy is limited to in-frame clones, with some not included. The sample gives roughly 50,000 clones, approximately 89% of which show up once; less than 20% is in the top ten. This specimen consisted of peripheral blood, obtained before any cancer treatment. The receptors here all came from a man between 40 and 70 years old with stage I lung adenocarcinoma.

The rearrangement links TRBV5-1 to TRBJ1-1, with unresolved D. Germline-derived CDR1 and CDR2 are SGHRS and YFSETQ. The V end was cut by 1 base, the J end by 6 bases, with 10 bases between. The CDR3 totals 13 residues. CDR3 sequence reads: CASSLPGSAEAFF. As DNA, the CDR3 is TGCGCCAGCAGCTTGCCGGGTAGCGCTGAAGCTTTCTTT.

As concerns this clone: The sample contains more than one DNA sequence encoding this CDR3. The rearrangement links TRBV14 to TRBJ2-3, with D maybe TRBD2 (6 bases). V gave up 0 bases and J gave up 3 bases, with 10 bases separating them. This CDR3 has 15 residues. Germline V gene lookup returns CDR1 SGHDN and CDR2 FVKESK. CDR3 amino acids: CASSQDSGGTDTQYF. The CDR3 coding sequence is TGTGCCAGCAGCCAAGATTCCGGGGGTACAGATACGCAGTATTTT.

The chain is built from TRBV4-1 and TRBJ2-2; the match to TRBD1 covers 7 bases. The CDR3 is made up of 16 amino acids. J lost 3 bases, V lost 1 base, and 5 bases had no gene match. The germline V gene encodes CDR1 MGHRA and CDR2 YSYEKL. The CDR3 nucleotides are TGCGCCAGCAGCCAAGGCCTCAGGGGGTACACCGGGGAGCTGTTTTTT. Translation: CASSQGLRGYTGELFF.

This clone was recorded once. The V gene is TRBV2, the J gene TRBJ2-7; 8 nucleotides line up with TRBD1. V was clipped by 6 bases and J by 3 bases; unmatched bases: 10. This CDR3 region has 15 residues. The germline V gene encodes CDR1 SNHLY and CDR2 FYNNEI. The CDR3 is CASSADRGTGYEQYF. DNA of the CDR3: TGTGCCAGCAGCGCCGACAGGGGTACGGGCTACGAGCAGTACTTC.

V gene TRBV28 combines with J gene TRBJ1-2; TRBD1 aligns across 8 bases. There are 15 residues in the CDR3. J lost 3 bases, V lost 7 bases, and 10 bases had no gene match. Germline CDR1 reads MDHEN; CDR2 reads SYDVKM. CDR3 residues: CASTHRGTGYYGYTF. The DNA of the CDR3 is TGTGCCAGCACCCACCGGGGGACAGGATACTATGGCTACACCTTC.

The count of this clone is one. This chain uses TRBV28 with TRBJ1-5; D ambiguous. With 5 bases removed from V and 0 bases from J, the gap between germline ends came to 11 bases. Germline V gives CDR1 MDHEN, CDR2 SYDVKM. The CDR3 contains 15 residues. CDR3 DNA: TGTGCCAGCAGTGGACGGTATTATAGCAATCAGCCCCAGCATTTT. Translated: CASSGRYYSNQPQHF.

This rearrangement joins TRBV10-3 to TRBJ1-5, with no clear D. The V end lost 2 bases, the J end lost 0 bases, and 20 bases lay between the germline ends. The germline gives CDR1 ENHRY, CDR2 SYGVKD. This CDR3 is 19 amino acids long. The CDR3 reads CAISEMFVGSALSNQPQHF. The CDR3 DNA is TGTGCCATCAGTGAGATGTTTGTTGGGTCAGCCCTTAGCAATCAGCCCCAGCATTTT.

The rearrangement links TRBV28 to TRBJ2-3, with 7 bases matching TRBD1. Unmatched junction bases numbered 3, after V lost 5 bases and J lost 4 bases. Germline-derived CDR1 and CDR2 are MDHEN and SYDVKM. This CDR3 contains 13 residues. Here the CDR3 DNA reads TGTGCCAGCAGTCTCCAGGGGGCAGATACGCAGTATTTT. It translates to CASSLQGADTQYF.

This clone has a single count. The chain has TRBV23-1 and TRBJ2-5; D could derive from TRBD1 or TRBD2 (5 bases each). TRBV23-1 is flagged as an ORF with uncertain function. Trimming left V 3 bases short and J 7 bases short, with 18 bases between. The CDR3 runs to 15 residues. CDR3 amino acids: CASSHTVRDGGTQYF. The CDR3 nucleotides are TGCGCCAGCAGTCATACCGTCCGGGACGGTGGGACCCAGTACTTC.

This clone is a singleton in its sample. The chain has TRBV7-8 and TRBJ1-4; unclear D gene. Germline V CDR1 and CDR2: SGHVS, FQNEAQ. Trimming pared 5 bases from V and 4 bases from J, leaving 14 bases between. The CDR3 is made up of 15 amino acids. CDR3 DNA: TGTGCCAGCAGCGCAGAACTGGCTTTTAATGAAAAACTGTTTTTT. Residues: CASSAELAFNEKLFF.

The CDR3 sequence: CASSLILAGGADTQYF. CDR3 DNA sequence: TGCGCCAGCAGCTTGATATTGGCGGGAGGGGCAGATACGCAGTATTTT. The rearrangement links TRBV5-1 to TRBJ2-3; 9 bases align to TRBD2. CDR1 is SGHRS and CDR2 is YFSETQ in the germline V gene. The ends lost 1 base at V and 4 bases at J; junction bases unmatched: 7. The CDR3 consists of 16 residues.

The chain has TRBV28 and TRBJ2-5; the match to TRBD1 covers 9 bases. The CDR3 totals 14 residues. V gave up 6 bases and J gave up 5 bases; unmatched junction bases: 7. Per the germline V gene, CDR1 is MDHEN and CDR2 is SYDVKM. CDR3 residues: CASRLQGAGETQYF. In DNA form, the CDR3 reads TGTGCCAGCAGGTTACAGGGGGCAGGGGAGACCCAGTACTTC.

The rearrangement joins TRBV7-6 to TRBJ2-1; perhaps TRBD2 as D (6 bases). CDR3 length: 17 residues. Germline V CDR1 and CDR2: SGHVS, FNYEAQ. With 1 base removed from V and 5 bases from J, the gap between germline ends came to 18 bases. Here the CDR3 reads CASSLGYPGSFNNEQFF. The CDR3 nucleotides read TGTGCCAGCAGCTTAGGGTACCCCGGGAGTTTCAACAATGAGCAGTTCTTC.

V usage is TRBV2 and J usage is TRBJ1-2, with D perhaps matching TRBD1 (6 bases). The germline gives CDR1 SNHLY, CDR2 FYNNEI. Trimming removed 6 bases from V and 2 bases from J, with 7 bases in between. This CDR3 is 12 amino acids long. The CDR3 DNA reads as TGTGCCAGCAGAGGACAGAACTATGGCTACACCTTC. It specifies CASRGQNYGYTF.

V gene TRBV2 combines with J gene TRBJ1-4; no clear D gene. This CDR3 comprises 14 residues. Trimming stripped 4 bases from V and 1 base from J, with 7 bases between. Looked up from germline, CDR1 is SNHLY and CDR2 is FYNNEI. The DNA for the CDR3 is TGTGCCAGCAGTGCCCGGGTAACTAATGAAAAACTGTTTTTT. It translates to CASSARVTNEKLFF.

This clone has only one observation. This sequence joins TRBV29-1 and TRBJ2-5; TRBD2 agrees at 12 bases. V lost 0 bases, J lost 5 bases, and 10 bases stayed unmatched. Germline CDR1 is SQVTM and CDR2 is ANQGSEA. The CDR3 totals 17 residues. CDR3 loop: CSVEDLVTSGSMETQYF. The CDR3 DNA is TGCAGCGTTGAAGATCTAGTGACTAGCGGGAGTATGGAGACCCAGTACTTC.

The chain recombines TRBV4-2 with TRBJ1-6; maybe TRBD1 (6 bases). CDR1 is LGHNA and CDR2 is YNFKEQ in the germline V gene. Trimming cost V 3 bases and J 10 bases, with 16 bases left between them. The CDR3 has 15 amino acids. The CDR3, as DNA: TGTGCCAGCAGCCAGACCACAGGGTCTGGGTCACCCCTCCACTTT. Amino acids: CASSQTTGSGSPLHF.

This clone has a handful of counts. The chain uses TRBV30 and TRBJ1-4; D is unresolved. The CDR3 consists of 13 residues. Per germline, CDR1 GTSNPN and CDR2 SVGIG (reference sequence). V was trimmed by 6 bases and J by 3 bases, leaving 11 bases between them. In DNA form, the CDR3 reads TGTGCCTGCCTCCCGGGAGCTAATGAAAAACTGTTTTTT. It specifies CACLPGANEKLFF. Combining the CDR3 with reference TRBV30 and TRBJ1-4 gives the whole variable domain SQTIHQWPATLVQPVGSPLSLECTVEGTSNPNLYWYRQAAGRGLQLLFYSVGIGQISSEVPQNLSASRPQDRQFILSSKKLLLSDSGFYLCACLPGANEKLFFGSGTQLSVL.

This clone showed up just once. The gene calls are TRBV27 and TRBJ2-7; possible D gene TRBD1, 6 bases. The germline V and J ends were trimmed by 3 bases and 4 bases, with 16 bases remaining between them. CDR1 MNHEY and CDR2 SMNVEV come from the germline V gene (reference sequence). This CDR3 comprises 15 residues. The CDR3, as DNA: TGTGCCAGCAGTTTCAATTGGCAGGGGCGATACGAGCAGTACTTC. Amino acids: CASSFNWQGRYEQYF.

The chain is built from TRBV2 and TRBJ2-2, with D uncertain. The germline gives CDR1 SNHLY, CDR2 FYNNEI. V was shortened by 8 bases and J by 5 bases, with 12 bases between the two germline ends. This CDR3 has 13 residues. CDR3 region: CASQLGGTGELFF. CDR3 bases: TGTGCCAGCCAGTTAGGTGGGACCGGGGAGCTGTTTTTT.

The genes are TRBV7-9 and TRBJ1-1; unclear D gene. Germline CDR1 SEHNR, CDR2 FQNEAQ (reference sequence). V was pared by 1 base and J by 6 bases, with 9 bases between. There are 13 residues in the CDR3. CDR3 in amino acids: CASSLGGLSEAFF. The CDR3 DNA sequence: TGTGCCAGCAGCTTAGGCGGTCTCTCTGAAGCTTTCTTT.

This clone was observed a handful of times. The chain joins TRBV5-1 to TRBJ1-1; no clear D gene. The CDR3 spans 14 residues. Trimming left V 4 bases short and J 5 bases short, with 15 bases between. Germline V gives CDR1 SGHRS, CDR2 YFSETQ. The CDR3 here is CASSPDQWWTEAFF. The CDR3 region has the DNA TGCGCCAGCAGCCCGGACCAGTGGTGGACTGAAGCTTTCTTT.

Only one count was recorded for this clone. This chain connects TRBV18 to TRBJ2-2; maybe TRBD2 (5 bases). From germline, CDR1 is KGHSH and CDR2 LQKENI. CDR3 size: 15 residues. The ends were cut back, 4 bases at V and 4 bases at J, with 13 bases in the middle. The CDR3 DNA follows: TGTGCCAGCTCACTACTAGATGATTTCACCGGGGAGCTGTTTTTT. Amino acids: CASSLLDDFTGELFF.

This chain connects TRBV28 to TRBJ2-7, with 10 bases identical to TRBD1. V shed 6 bases and J 4 bases; nucleotides not matched to a gene: 3. Germline CDR1 and CDR2: MDHEN and SYDVKM. This CDR3 is built from 13 residues. Here the CDR3 reads CASRTGGWYEQYF. DNA of the CDR3: TGTGCCAGCAGGACAGGGGGCTGGTACGAGCAGTACTTC.

The chain is built from TRBV5-4 and TRBJ2-3; D possibly corresponds to TRBD1 (5 bases). In germline, CDR1 is SGHNT, CDR2 YYREEE (reference sequence). This CDR3 comprises 16 residues. The V gene lost 2 bases and the J gene lost 3 bases, with 16 bases spanning the gap. CDR3 DNA sequence: TGTGCCAGCAGCTTTAATAGAGGCAGGGCTACAGATACGCAGTATTTT. Translated: CASSFNRGRATDTQYF. The full variable domain, its missing parts supplied by reference TRBV5-4 and TRBJ2-3, is ETGVTQSPTHLIKTRGQQVTLRCSSQSGHNTVSWYQQALGQGPQFIFQYYREEENGRGNFPPRFSGLQFPNYSSELNVNALELDDSALYLCASSFNRGRATDTQYFGPGTRLTVL.

The chain carries TRBV4-1 and TRBJ2-2; 10 positions agree with TRBD2. Losses at the gene ends were 0 bases for V and 2 bases for J; bases not matched to a gene: 3. This CDR3 is built from 17 residues. Germline V lookup: CDR1 MGHRA, CDR2 YSYEKL. CDR3 protein: CASSQEGLAPNTGELFF. CDR3 DNA: TGCGCCAGCAGCCAAGAGGGACTAGCGCCCAACACCGGGGAGCTGTTTTTT.

The V and J genes are TRBV7-3 and TRBJ1-2, with TRBD1 matching over 11 bases. Trimming removed 1 base from V and 6 bases from J; junction bases left unmatched: 4. CDR3 length: 15 amino acids. Germline V CDR1 and CDR2: SGHTA, FQGTGA. In DNA, the CDR3 is TGTGCCAGCAGCTTAATTGGACAGGGGGCCCATGGCTACACCTTC. Its protein is CASSLIGQGAHGYTF.

The rearrangement links TRBV7-2 to TRBJ1-1; D remains ambiguous. CDR3 length: 15 amino acids. CDR1 SGHTA and CDR2 FQGNSA come from the germline V gene. Deletions cut 0 bases from V and 3 bases from J, with 11 bases between. The CDR3 DNA is TGTGCCAGCAGCTTAGCGCTGGGAGGGCACACTGAAGCTTTCTTT. It codes for CASSLALGGHTEAFF.

V gene TRBV7-2 combines with J gene TRBJ2-3; 8 bases are a match to TRBD2. CDR3 length: 15 amino acids. Looked up from germline, CDR1 is SGHTA and CDR2 is FQGNSA. The V and J ends lost 5 bases and 1 base, in that order; junction bases with no gene match: 5. The CDR3: CASSRPTSGTDTQYF. The CDR3 DNA reads TGTGCCAGCAGCCGGCCGACTAGCGGCACAGATACGCAGTATTTT.

The V and J genes are TRBV7-2 and TRBJ2-7; TRBD1 matches at 10 bases. Germline CDR1 SGHTA, CDR2 FQGNSA. The CDR3 runs 16 residues. Germline trimming cut 5 bases from V and 5 bases from J; bases unmatched to any gene: 12. For the CDR3, the DNA is TGTGCCAGCAGCCAAGCCCCCGGGACAGGGGACGACGAGCAGTACTTC. Translation gives CASSQAPGTGDDEQYF.